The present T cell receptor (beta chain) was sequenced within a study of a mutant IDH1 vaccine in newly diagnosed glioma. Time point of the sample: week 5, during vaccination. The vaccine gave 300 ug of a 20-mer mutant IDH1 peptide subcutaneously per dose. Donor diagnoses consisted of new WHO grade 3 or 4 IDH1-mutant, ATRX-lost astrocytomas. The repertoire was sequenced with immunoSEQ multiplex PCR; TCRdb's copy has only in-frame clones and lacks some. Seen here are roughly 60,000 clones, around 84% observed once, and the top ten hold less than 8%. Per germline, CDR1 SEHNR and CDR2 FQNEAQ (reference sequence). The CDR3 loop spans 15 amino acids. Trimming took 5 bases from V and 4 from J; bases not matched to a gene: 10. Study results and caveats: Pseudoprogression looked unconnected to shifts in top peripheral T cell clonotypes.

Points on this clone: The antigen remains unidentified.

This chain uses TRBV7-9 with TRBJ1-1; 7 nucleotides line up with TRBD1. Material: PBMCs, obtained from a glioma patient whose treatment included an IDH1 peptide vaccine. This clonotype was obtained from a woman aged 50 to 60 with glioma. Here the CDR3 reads CASSIYDRVGTEAFF. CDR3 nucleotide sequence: TGTGCCAGCAGCATATACGACAGGGTAGGCACTGAAGCTTTCTTT.